This section outlines one T cell receptor (beta chain) sequence together with its context. It lacks a known antigen. There are no base qualities to consult, and no much larger clone falls within one base. This entry belongs to a study of post-analysis software for immune sequencing data (dated by TCRdb to between 2015 and 2016). At the level of the whole study: Relapsing-remitting, secondary progressive and progressive-relapsing multiple sclerosis were recorded as disease courses, and subtype annotation was lacking for some patients. The patient repertoires were set against around eleven previously published healthy control repertoires from donors whose ages ranged from roughly 6 to 27 years. A subset of samples was prepared in parallel using single-end sample barcoding, then pooled and co-amplified after Illumina adapter ligation.

Libraries came from PCR. For sequencing, an Illumina HiSeq 2500 was employed. To reduce PCR and sequencing biases, unique molecular identifiers were built into the TCR beta cDNA libraries. Every 1 to 10 million input T cells yielded 500,000 or so cDNA molecules, meaning each molecule approximated one T cell. The patient libraries were prepared and sequenced using the same protocol as the earlier healthy control dataset. Samples belonging to the same batch were prepared together, multiplexed and sequenced on a shared HiSeq lane. In the paper's pipeline: Raw barcoded reads were processed with MIGEC, and single-read molecular identifier groups were discarded before consensus assembly and CDR3 extraction. Clonotype tables were post-analysed with VDJtools, normalizing diversity by down-sampling all datasets to the smallest sample size. To correct batch-related cross-sample contamination, repertoire overlap clustering matched CDR3 amino acid sequences but not nucleotide sequences. TCRdb reran the public reads through fastp at Q25 and MiXCR, keeping productive beta chains. Each entry is one CDR3 protein sequence, shown with its most common DNA and genes. The V and J calls and clone size come from TCRdb's table, not from the authors' own analysis. Present in this sample are under 200,000 distinct CDR3 sequences, roughly 30% of which were seen just once. Of the sample, less than 4% is held by the ten largest clones.

The germline V gene provides CDR1 SGHRS and CDR2 YFSETQ. From the cysteine up to the phenylalanine, the CDR3 has a length of 15 residues. Only CDR3 DNA is held: 45 bases, read in frame from base 1. The V end loses 1 base and the J end loses 6 bases, and a stretch of 13 bases separates them. Results the study describes overall, beyond this receptor: Significantly lower normalized Chao1 diversity was found in multiple sclerosis patients than in controls, suggesting substantial peripheral T-cell clonal expansion. The control group was slightly older than the multiple sclerosis patient group. Strong co-clustering of samples prepared in the same batch was shown by direct clustering with F measure, prompting a batch-effect correction. Roughly 5 TRBV segments, including TRBV5-6, TRBV5-1 and TRBV20-1, were significantly more frequent in patients than controls.

TCR beta repertoires were profiled from peripheral blood of under 15 young patients with multiple sclerosis to demonstrate the VDJtools post-analysis software. The patients with multiple sclerosis were children and adolescents between roughly 6 and 15 years of age. The clonotype was recovered from a girl under 18 with multiple sclerosis. The chain joins TRBV5-1 to TRBJ1-4, with TRBD1 perhaps the D gene, on 5 matching bases. Sequencing was done on a sample of blood. The DNA sequence is as follows: TGCGCCAGCAGCTTGAGCGGGGCTGGGGATGAAAAACTGTTTTTT. Its coded protein is CASSLSGAGDEKLFF.